These 6 T cell receptor beta chains were all obtained from the same sample, sequenced in a study of blood T cells in healthy people across ages. Through a sample-barcoded 5' primer and a J-beta primer mix, a second PCR was run for roughly 6 to 12 cycles. TCRdb ran MiXCR on the 5' RACE reads and lists one entry per CDR3 protein. The sample includes 650,000 to 900,000 distinct CDR3 sequences, 60% to 80% seen only once; the top ten take around a quarter. The sequenced material came from blood. The origin of the receptors is a man aged 25 to 40 in good health.

This clonotype was picked up a small number of times. This chain joins TRBV7-2 and TRBJ1-2; maybe TRBD1 (5 bases). CDR1 and CDR2 (germline): SGHTA, FQGNSA. V was shortened by 1 base and J by 7 bases, with 10 bases between the two germline ends. There are 13 residues in the CDR3. This chain's CDR3 is CASSLDRTVGYTF. In DNA form, the CDR3 reads TGTGCCAGCAGCTTAGACAGGACTGTTGGCTACACCTTC.

The chain combines TRBV27 with TRBJ2-1; 10 bases map to TRBD2. The CDR3 loop spans 20 amino acids. V trimming: 1 base; J trimming: 3 bases; junction bases outside the gene matches: 15. Germline CDR1 reads MNHEY; CDR2 reads SMNVEV (reference sequence). CDR3 residues: CASSLFRLAGATQLYNEQFF. The CDR3 DNA is TGTGCCAGCAGTTTATTTAGGCTAGCGGGGGCCACTCAGCTCTACAATGAGCAGTTCTTC.

The chain employs TRBV27 and TRBJ2-4; TRBD2 matches at 12 bases. TRBJ2-7 matches the DNA end more closely, so the J call is doubtful. This CDR3 comprises 15 residues. Germline V gene sequence: CDR1 MNHEY, CDR2 SMNVEV (reference sequence). The chain's CDR3 is CASSTLAGGLYEQYF. The CDR3 DNA reads as TGTGCCAGCAGTACCCTAGCGGGGGGGCTCTACGAGCAGTACTTC.

J is TRBJ2-1 and V is TRBV7-2; 12 bases line up with TRBD1. CDR3 length: 17 amino acids. After removal of 5 bases from V and 7 bases from J, the junction contained 12 bases not matched to a gene. Germline CDR1 and CDR2: SGHTA and FQGNSA. The CDR3 here is CASSPQIRDRGQNEQFF. The CDR3 bases are TGTGCCAGCAGCCCCCAGATCCGGGACAGGGGGCAGAATGAGCAGTTCTTC.

V usage is TRBV7-8 and J usage is TRBJ2-1; D remains ambiguous. The CDR3 sequence is 14 residues long. V was shortened by 5 bases and J by 5 bases, with 13 bases between the two germline ends. CDR1 SGHVS and CDR2 FQNEAQ come from the germline V gene. CDR3 sequence: CASSPFLEHNEQFF. The DNA for the CDR3 is TGTGCCAGCAGCCCATTTCTCGAACACAATGAGCAGTTCTTC.

The chain combines TRBV9 with TRBJ2-7; D gene ambiguous. TRBJ2-5 matches the DNA end more closely, so the J call is doubtful. The germline gives CDR1 SGDLS, CDR2 YYNGEE. This CDR3 spans 12 amino acids. CDR3 region: CASSGVEETQYF. The CDR3 DNA follows: TGTGCCAGCAGCGGGGTTGAAGAGACCCAGTACTTC.